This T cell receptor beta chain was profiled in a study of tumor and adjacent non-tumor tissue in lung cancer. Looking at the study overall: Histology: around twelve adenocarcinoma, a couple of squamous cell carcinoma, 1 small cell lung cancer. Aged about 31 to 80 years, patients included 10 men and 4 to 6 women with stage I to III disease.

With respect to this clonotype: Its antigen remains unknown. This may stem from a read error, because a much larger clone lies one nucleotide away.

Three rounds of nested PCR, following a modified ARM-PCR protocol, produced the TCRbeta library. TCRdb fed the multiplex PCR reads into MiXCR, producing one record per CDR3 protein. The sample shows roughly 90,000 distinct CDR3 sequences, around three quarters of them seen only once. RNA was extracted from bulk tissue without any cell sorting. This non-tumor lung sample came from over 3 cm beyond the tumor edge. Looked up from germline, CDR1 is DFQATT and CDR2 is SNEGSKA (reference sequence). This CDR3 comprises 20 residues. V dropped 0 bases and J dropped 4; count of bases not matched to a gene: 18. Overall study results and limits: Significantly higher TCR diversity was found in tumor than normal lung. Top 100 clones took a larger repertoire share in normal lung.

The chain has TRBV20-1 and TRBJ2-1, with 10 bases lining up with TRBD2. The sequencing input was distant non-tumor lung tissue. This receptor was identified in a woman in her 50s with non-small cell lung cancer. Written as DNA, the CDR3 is TGCAGTGCTAGAGACTCTAGGGGGACTAGCGTGAGAAAGGCGTACAATGAGCAGTTCTTC. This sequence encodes CSARDSRGTSVRKAYNEQFF.